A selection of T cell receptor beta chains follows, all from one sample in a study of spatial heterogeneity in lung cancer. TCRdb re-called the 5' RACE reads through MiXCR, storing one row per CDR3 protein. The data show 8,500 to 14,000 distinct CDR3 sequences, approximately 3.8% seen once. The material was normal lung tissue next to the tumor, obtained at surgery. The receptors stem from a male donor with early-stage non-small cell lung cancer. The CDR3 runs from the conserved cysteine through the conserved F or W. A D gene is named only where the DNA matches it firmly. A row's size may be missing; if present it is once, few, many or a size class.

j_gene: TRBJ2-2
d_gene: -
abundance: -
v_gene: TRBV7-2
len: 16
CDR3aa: CASSFLGNTNTGELFF
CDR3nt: TGTGCCAGCAGCTTCTTGGGGAACACGAACACCGGGGAGCTGTTTTTT

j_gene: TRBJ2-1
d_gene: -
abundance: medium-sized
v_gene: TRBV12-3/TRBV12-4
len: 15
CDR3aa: CASSLIPPGAGEQFF
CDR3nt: TGTGCCAGCAGTTTAATTCCACCGGGGGCCGGTGAGCAGTTCTTC

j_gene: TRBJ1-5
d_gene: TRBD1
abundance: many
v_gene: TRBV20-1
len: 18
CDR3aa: CSARDPRLGQWSNQPQHF
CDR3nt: TGCAGTGCTAGAGACCCCCGTTTGGGACAGTGGAGCAATCAGCCCCAGCATTTT

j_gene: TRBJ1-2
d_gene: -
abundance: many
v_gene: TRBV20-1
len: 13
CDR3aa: CSARRAGVYGYTF
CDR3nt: TGCAGTGCTAGAAGGGCAGGGGTCTATGGCTACACCTTC

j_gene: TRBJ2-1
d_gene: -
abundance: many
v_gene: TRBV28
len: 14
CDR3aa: CASSLGGAAPGQFF
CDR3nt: TGTGCCAGCAGTTTAGGCGGCGCGGCGCCGGGGCAGTTCTTC

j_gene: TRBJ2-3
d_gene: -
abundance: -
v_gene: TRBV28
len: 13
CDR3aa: CASSLKGSDTQYF
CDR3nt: TGTGCCAGCAGTTTAAAGGGATCAGATACGCAGTATTTT

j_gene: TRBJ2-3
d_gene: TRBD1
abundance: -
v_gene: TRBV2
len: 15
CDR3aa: CASNGDRVRADTQYF
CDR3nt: TGTGCCAGCAACGGGGACAGGGTTAGAGCAGATACGCAGTATTTT

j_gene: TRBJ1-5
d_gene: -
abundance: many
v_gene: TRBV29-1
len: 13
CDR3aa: CSVGTASNQPQHF
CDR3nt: TGCAGCGTGGGGACGGCTAGCAATCAGCCCCAGCATTTT

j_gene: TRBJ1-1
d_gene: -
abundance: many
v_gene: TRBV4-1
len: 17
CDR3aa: CASSPEAAGSRSTEAFF
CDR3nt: TGCGCCAGCAGCCCAGAAGCTGCAGGGAGCAGGTCCACTGAAGCTTTCTTT

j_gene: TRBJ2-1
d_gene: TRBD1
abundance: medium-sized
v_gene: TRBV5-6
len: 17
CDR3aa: CASSLGTGGVGENEQFF
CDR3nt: TGTGCCAGCAGCTTGGGGACAGGGGGCGTCGGTGAAAATGAGCAGTTCTTC

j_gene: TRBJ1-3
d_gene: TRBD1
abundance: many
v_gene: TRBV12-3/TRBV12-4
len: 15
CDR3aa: CASSLRQGSGNTIYF
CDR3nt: TGTGCCAGCAGTCTCCGACAGGGGTCTGGAAACACCATATATTTT

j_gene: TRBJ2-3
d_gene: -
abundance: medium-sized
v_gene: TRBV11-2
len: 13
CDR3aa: CASSLNSADTQYF
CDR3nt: TGTGCCAGCAGCTTAAATAGCGCAGATACGCAGTATTTT

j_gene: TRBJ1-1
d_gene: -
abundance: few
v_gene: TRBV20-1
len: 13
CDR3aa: CSASDIRNTEAFF
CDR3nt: TGCAGTGCTAGTGACATAAGGAACACTGAAGCTTTCTTT

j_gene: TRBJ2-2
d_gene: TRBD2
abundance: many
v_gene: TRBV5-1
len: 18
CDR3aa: CASSRASGGPLNTGELFF
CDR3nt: TGCGCCAGCAGCCGTGCTAGCGGGGGACCCTTGAACACCGGGGAGCTGTTTTTT

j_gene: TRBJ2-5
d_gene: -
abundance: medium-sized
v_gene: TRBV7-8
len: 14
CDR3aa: CASSLVEFQETQYF
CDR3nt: TGTGCCAGCAGCTTAGTAGAGTTCCAAGAGACCCAGTACTTC

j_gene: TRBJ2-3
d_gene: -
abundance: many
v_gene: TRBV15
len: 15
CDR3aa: CATSRDGQNTDTQYF
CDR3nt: TGTGCCACCAGCAGAGATGGACAGAACACAGATACGCAGTATTTT